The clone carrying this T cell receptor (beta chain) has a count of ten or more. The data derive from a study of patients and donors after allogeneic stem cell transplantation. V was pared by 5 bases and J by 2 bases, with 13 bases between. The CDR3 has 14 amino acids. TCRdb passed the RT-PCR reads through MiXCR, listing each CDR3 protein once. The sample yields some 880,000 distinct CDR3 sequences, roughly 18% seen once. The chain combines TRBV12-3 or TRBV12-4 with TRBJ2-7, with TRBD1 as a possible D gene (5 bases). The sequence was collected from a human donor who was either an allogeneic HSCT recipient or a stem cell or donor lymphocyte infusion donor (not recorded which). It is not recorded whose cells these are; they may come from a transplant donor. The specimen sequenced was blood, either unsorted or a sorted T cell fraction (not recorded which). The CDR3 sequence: CASSPQGFTYEQYF. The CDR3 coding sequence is TGTGCCAGCAGTCCCCAGGGTTTTACCTACGAGCAGTACTTC.